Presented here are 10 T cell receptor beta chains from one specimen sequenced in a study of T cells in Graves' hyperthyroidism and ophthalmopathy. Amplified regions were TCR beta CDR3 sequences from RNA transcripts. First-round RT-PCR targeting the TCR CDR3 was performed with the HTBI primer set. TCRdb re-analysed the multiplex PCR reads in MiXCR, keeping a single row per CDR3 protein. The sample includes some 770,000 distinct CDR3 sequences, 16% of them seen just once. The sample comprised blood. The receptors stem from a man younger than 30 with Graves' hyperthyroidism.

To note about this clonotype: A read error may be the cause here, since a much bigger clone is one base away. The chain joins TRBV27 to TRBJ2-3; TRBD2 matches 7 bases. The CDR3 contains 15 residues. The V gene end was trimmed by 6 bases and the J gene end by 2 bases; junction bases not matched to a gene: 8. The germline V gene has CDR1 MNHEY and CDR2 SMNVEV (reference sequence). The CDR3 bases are TGTGCCAGCAGCTCACTAGCGCGACACACAGATACGCAGTATTTT. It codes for CASSSLARHTDTQYF.

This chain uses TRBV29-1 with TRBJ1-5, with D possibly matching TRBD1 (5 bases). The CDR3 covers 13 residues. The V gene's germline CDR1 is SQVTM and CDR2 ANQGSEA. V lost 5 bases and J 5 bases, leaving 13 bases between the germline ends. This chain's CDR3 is CSVSQGTDQPQHF. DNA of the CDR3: TGCAGCGTTTCGCAGGGAACCGATCAGCCCCAGCATTTT.

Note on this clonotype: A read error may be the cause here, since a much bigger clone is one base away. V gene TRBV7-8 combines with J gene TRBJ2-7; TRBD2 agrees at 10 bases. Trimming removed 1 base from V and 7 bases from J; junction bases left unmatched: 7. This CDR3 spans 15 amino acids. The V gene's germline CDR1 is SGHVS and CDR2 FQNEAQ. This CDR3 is CASSLGGTSVEEQYF. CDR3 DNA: TGTGCCAGCAGCTTAGGTGGGACTAGCGTAGAGGAGCAGTACTTC.

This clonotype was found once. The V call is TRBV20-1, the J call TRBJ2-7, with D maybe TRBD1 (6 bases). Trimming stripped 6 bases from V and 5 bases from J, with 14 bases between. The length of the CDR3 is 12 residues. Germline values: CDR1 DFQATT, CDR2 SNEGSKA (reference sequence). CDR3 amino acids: CSATTGSHEQYF. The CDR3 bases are TGCAGTGCAACCACAGGGAGCCACGAGCAGTACTTC.

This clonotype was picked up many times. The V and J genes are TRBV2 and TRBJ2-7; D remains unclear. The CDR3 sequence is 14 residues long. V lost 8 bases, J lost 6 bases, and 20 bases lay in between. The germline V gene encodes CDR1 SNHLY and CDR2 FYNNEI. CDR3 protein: CASAPPVIPLEQYF. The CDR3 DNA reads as TGTGCCAGCGCACCACCCGTTATCCCTCTCGAGCAGTACTTC.

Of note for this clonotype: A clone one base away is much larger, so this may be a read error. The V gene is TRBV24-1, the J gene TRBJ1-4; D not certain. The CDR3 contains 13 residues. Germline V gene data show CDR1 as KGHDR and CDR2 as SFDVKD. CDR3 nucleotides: TGTGCCACCAGTGACAGCCGTAATGAAAAACTGGTTTTT. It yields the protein CATSDSRNEKLVF.

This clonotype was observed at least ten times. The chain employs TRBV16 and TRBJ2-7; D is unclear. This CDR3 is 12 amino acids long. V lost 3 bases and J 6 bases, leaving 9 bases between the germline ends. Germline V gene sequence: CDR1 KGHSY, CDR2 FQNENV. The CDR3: CASSHGVVEQYF. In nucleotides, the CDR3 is TGTGCCAGCAGCCATGGAGTCGTCGAGCAGTACTTC. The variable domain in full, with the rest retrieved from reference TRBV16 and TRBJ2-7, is GEEVAQTPKHLVRGEGQKAKLYCAPIKGHSYVFWYQQVLKNEFKFLISFQNENVFDETGMPKERFSAKCLPNSPCSLEIQATKLEDSAVYFCASSHGVVEQYFGPGTRLTVT.

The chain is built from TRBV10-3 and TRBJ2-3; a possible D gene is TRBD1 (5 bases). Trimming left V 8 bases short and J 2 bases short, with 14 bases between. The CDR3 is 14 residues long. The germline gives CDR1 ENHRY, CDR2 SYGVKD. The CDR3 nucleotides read TGTGCCATCGGGGCAGTTGAGCACACAGATACGCAGTATTTT. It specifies CAIGAVEHTDTQYF.

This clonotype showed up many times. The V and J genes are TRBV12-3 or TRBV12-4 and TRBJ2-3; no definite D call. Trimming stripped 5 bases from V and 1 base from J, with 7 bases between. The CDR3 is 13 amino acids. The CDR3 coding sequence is TGTGCCAGCAGTGACCAAGGCACAGATACGCAGTATTTT. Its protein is CASSDQGTDTQYF.

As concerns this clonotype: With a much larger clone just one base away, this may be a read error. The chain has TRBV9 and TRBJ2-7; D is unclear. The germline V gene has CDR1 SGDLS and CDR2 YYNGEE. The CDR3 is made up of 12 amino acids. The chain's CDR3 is CASSPGFYERYF. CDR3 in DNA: TGTGCCAGCAGCCCAGGCTTCTACGAGCGGTACTTC.